These 29 T cell receptor beta chains were sequenced from one sample in a study of T-cell memory formation after mild COVID-19 (dated by TCRdb to the early 2020s). Library prep was done by 5' RACE. The run used an Illumina NovaSeq 6000. TCRdb's own reprocessing of the public reads used fastp at Q25 and MiXCR and kept productive beta chains. Rows with one shared CDR3 protein collapse into an entry with the most common genes and DNA. A total of around 370,000 distinct CDR3 sequences appear in this sample, 20% to 25% of them only once. Around an eighth of the sample lies in the top ten. Source material: PBMCs or a T cell subset sorted from them (not recorded which). The receptor source for this set is an adult woman who had mild COVID-19 (a few samples of this study predate the infection). The sample titles of this study are shuffled in the database, so cell type and time point are left out; the donor was told from shared clones.

DNA of the CDR3: TGCGCCAGCAGCTTGGCCTACGGTGATCAGCCCCAGCATTTT. It is translated as CASSLAYGDQPQHF. The genes are TRBV5-1 and TRBJ1-5; D gene ambiguous. The CDR3 runs to 14 residues. V lost 0 bases and J 5 bases, leaving 9 bases between the germline ends. Germline V lookup: CDR1 SGHRS, CDR2 YFSETQ.

V and J are TRBV6-2 or TRBV6-3 and TRBJ2-7; no definite D call. V lost 0 bases and J lost 5, with 14 bases in between. Germline CDR1 is MNHEY and CDR2 is SVGEGT. The CDR3 has 15 amino acids. CDR3 nucleotide sequence: TGTGCCAGCAGTTACTCGAGCTCTAGTTTGGACGAGCAGTACTTC. Translated: CASSYSSSSLDEQYF.

This clonotype was seen a handful of times. The chain couples TRBV30 to TRBJ2-5; 9 bases agree with TRBD1. After removal of 2 bases from V and 5 bases from J, the junction contained 6 bases not matched to a gene. CDR3 length equals 14 residues. Germline lookup yields CDR1 GTSNPN and CDR2 SVGIG (reference sequence). The CDR3 DNA sequence: TGTGCCTGGAGTACCGGGACAGGGAAGGAGACCCAGTACTTC. Translation: CAWSTGTGKETQYF. Full variable domain (remainder filled in from reference TRBV30 and TRBJ2-5): SQTIHQWPATLVQPVGSPLSLECTVEGTSNPNLYWYRQAAGRGLQLLFYSVGIGQISSEVPQNLSASRPQDRQFILSSKKLLLSDSGFYLCAWSTGTGKETQYFGPGTRLLVL.

To note about this clonotype: Just one base apart from a much larger clone, this may be a read error. The V gene is TRBV6-5, the J gene TRBJ2-1; D is unresolved. V was cut by 8 bases and J by 3 bases, with 5 bases left in between. The CDR3 loop spans 11 amino acids. Germline lookup yields CDR1 MNHEY and CDR2 SVGAGI. The CDR3 region is CASGIYNEQFF. CDR3 coding DNA: TGTGCCAGCGGGATCTACAATGAGCAGTTCTTC.

This clonotype has a handful of counts. The chain has TRBV29-1 and TRBJ2-2; D gene ambiguous. This CDR3 region has 10 residues. Germline CDR1 SQVTM, CDR2 ANQGSEA. The CDR3: CSISKGELFF. CDR3 sequence (DNA): TGCAGTATTAGTAAGGGGGAGCTGTTTTTT.

This chain uses TRBV12-3 or TRBV12-4 with TRBJ1-5; TRBD1 aligns across 10 bases. The trim removed 8 bases at V and 6 bases at J, leaving 4 bases unmatched. This CDR3 spans 13 amino acids. The chain's CDR3 is CASRQGAVQPQHF. The CDR3 nucleotides read TGTGCCAGCCGACAGGGGGCCGTTCAGCCCCAGCATTTT.

The CDR3 coding sequence is TGTGCCAGTAGGGTGACCCATCAATGGTACGAGCAGTACTTC. Its translation: CASRVTHQWYEQYF. The chain uses TRBV19 and TRBJ2-7; D is uncertain. This CDR3 contains 14 residues. Germline CDR1 is LNHDA and CDR2 is SQIVND (reference sequence). V shed 6 bases and J shed 4 bases, with 16 bases lying between them. Using reference TRBV19 and TRBJ2-7 for the parts outside the CDR3, the full variable domain is DGGITQSPKYLFRKEGQNVTLSCEQNLNHDAMYWYRQDPGQGLRLIYYSQIVNDFQKGDIAEGYSVSREKKESFPLTVTSAQKNPTAFYLCASRVTHQWYEQYFGPGTRLTVT.

V gene TRBV24-1 combines with J gene TRBJ2-1; 9 nucleotides align to TRBD2. Germline V gene sequence: CDR1 KGHDR, CDR2 SFDVKD. After removal of 3 bases from V and 6 bases from J, the junction contained 8 bases not matched to a gene. The CDR3 is made up of 16 amino acids. This CDR3 reads CATSDPSGIRSNEQFF. In DNA, the CDR3 is TGTGCCACCAGTGATCCTAGCGGGATTCGTTCCAATGAGCAGTTCTTC.

J is TRBJ2-3 and V is TRBV6-2 or TRBV6-3; unclear D gene. This CDR3 contains 15 residues. Trimming pared 4 bases from V and 3 bases from J, leaving 14 bases between. Germline lookup yields CDR1 MNHEY and CDR2 SVGEGT. The CDR3 bases are TGTGCCAGCAGTTCCCAAAAGGAAGGGACAGATACGCAGTATTTT. Protein product: CASSSQKEGTDTQYF.

The V gene is TRBV6-6, the J gene TRBJ2-7; D unclear. The CDR3 covers 14 residues. V dropped 8 bases and J dropped 6 bases, with 20 bases sitting between them. Looked up from germline, CDR1 is MNHNY and CDR2 is SVGAGI (reference sequence). The CDR3 sequence: CASLGGGMRSEQYF. CDR3 sequence (DNA): TGTGCCAGCTTGGGCGGTGGCATGCGAAGCGAGCAGTACTTC.

The chain joins TRBV5-6 to TRBJ2-1; no firm D call. Trimming took off 4 bases at V and 6 bases at J, with 14 bases between the two ends. The CDR3 is 14 amino acids. The germline CDR1 and CDR2 sequences are SGHDT and YYEEEE. The CDR3 spells CASSQSDPLNEQFF. The CDR3 nucleotides are TGTGCCAGCAGCCAGAGTGATCCCCTCAATGAGCAGTTCTTC.

This chain joins TRBV6-5 and TRBJ1-4; no clear D gene. V was pared by 1 base and J by 7 bases, with 10 bases between. The CDR3 consists of 14 residues. The germline gives CDR1 MNHEY, CDR2 SVGAGI. This CDR3 reads CASSYYGEGEKLFF. The CDR3 coding sequence is TGTGCCAGCAGTTACTACGGGGAGGGTGAAAAACTGTTTTTT.

The chain is built from TRBV9 and TRBJ1-1; unclear D gene. V shed 4 bases and J shed 3 bases, with 13 bases lying between them. Germline-derived CDR1 and CDR2 are SGDLS and YYNGEE. The CDR3 covers 14 residues. CDR3 in DNA: TGTGCCAGCAGCTCTCGTTCCGTGGACACTGAAGCTTTCTTT. Translation gives CASSSRSVDTEAFF.

This chain connects TRBV4-1 to TRBJ1-1; possibly TRBD1 for D (6 bases). The CDR3 has 15 amino acids. V lost 3 bases and J lost 3, with 14 bases in between. Germline lookup yields CDR1 MGHRA and CDR2 YSYEKL. The CDR3 nucleotides read TGCGCCAGCAGCCACCGGGACATCGAACACACTGAAGCTTTCTTT. As protein: CASSHRDIEHTEAFF.

The sample holds a few counts of this clonotype. The J gene is TRBJ2-7, the V gene TRBV21-1; the table's D call TRBD2 went unverified against the DNA. TRBV21-1 has pseudogene status. The CDR3 length is 13 residues. Written as DNA, the CDR3 is TGTGCCAGCAGCAGGGGAGGGAGGAACGAGCAGTACTTC. It yields the protein CASSRGGRNEQYF.

This clonotype was counted between two and nine times. This chain connects TRBV29-1 to TRBJ2-1; 13 bases line up with TRBD2. Germline CDR1 SQVTM, CDR2 ANQGSEA. The CDR3 is 12 amino acids. The V segment lost 3 bases and the J segment 14 bases; nucleotides outside the gene matches: 4. CDR3: CSVETSGRREFF. The DNA for the CDR3 is TGCAGCGTTGAGACTAGCGGGAGGCGGGAGTTCTTC.

This clonotype was counted only a few times. An end of the junction does not agree with germline; a read error may underlie this. The rearrangement joins TRBV4-1 to TRBJ2-7; no firm D call. CDR1 and CDR2 from the germline V gene are MGHRA and YSYEKL. This CDR3 region has 14 residues. In DNA form, the CDR3 reads TGCGCCAGCAGTCAAGTACAAGGAGATCACGAGCAGTACTTC. This encodes CASSQVQGDHEQYF.

This clonotype came up a few times. This chain joins TRBV4-2 and TRBJ1-2; the match to TRBD1 covers 7 bases. V lost 4 bases and J lost 4; bases outside the gene matches: 9. Germline V lookup: CDR1 LGHNA, CDR2 YNFKEQ. The CDR3 is 15 amino acids. The CDR3 spells CASSPFDRDSYGYTF. CDR3 DNA sequence: TGTGCCAGCAGCCCTTTTGACCGGGACAGCTATGGCTACACCTTC.

V is TRBV12-3 or TRBV12-4 and J is TRBJ2-1; 12 nucleotides line up with TRBD1. The CDR3 spans 18 residues. Trimming at V came to 1 base and at J to 8 bases, leaving 12 bases not matched to a gene. CDR3 sequence: CASSLGAWGQGANDEQFF. CDR3 DNA sequence: TGTGCCAGCAGTTTAGGAGCATGGGGACAGGGGGCGAACGATGAGCAGTTCTTC.

This clonotype was seen at least ten times. J is TRBJ1-2 and V is TRBV27, with a tentative D call TRBD1 (5 bases). Germline values: CDR1 MNHEY, CDR2 SMNVEV (reference sequence). This CDR3 region has 18 residues. The ends were cut back, 4 bases at V and 1 base at J, with 22 bases in the middle. CDR3 sequence reads: CASSSLLGRWFLNYGYTF. Here the CDR3 DNA reads TGTGCCAGCAGTTCACTTTTGGGACGTTGGTTTCTTAACTATGGCTACACCTTC.

This clonotype was detected only a few times. The CDR3 sequence is CASSRGQGRSGELFF. CDR3 coding DNA: TGCGCCAGCAGCCGGGGACAGGGACGGTCCGGGGAGCTGTTTTTT. This chain joins TRBV5-1 and TRBJ2-2, with TRBD1 identical over 9 bases. After removal of 4 bases from V and 6 bases from J, the junction contained 7 bases not matched to a gene. The CDR3 totals 15 residues. Germline values: CDR1 SGHRS, CDR2 YFSETQ.

This clonotype was detected many times. The chain has TRBV7-2 and TRBJ2-3, with TRBD1 matching 7 bases. Looked up from germline, CDR1 is SGHTA and CDR2 is FQGNSA. After removal of 3 bases from V and 0 bases from J, the junction contained 3 bases not matched to a gene. This CDR3 contains 15 residues. The CDR3 here is CASSFTGVSTDTQYF. CDR3 DNA sequence: TGTGCCAGCAGCTTCACAGGGGTTAGCACAGATACGCAGTATTTT.

The chain joins TRBV4-2 to TRBJ2-7; D may match TRBD1 or TRBD2 (5 bases each). This CDR3 contains 15 residues. Germline CDR1 is LGHNA and CDR2 is YNFKEQ. V was clipped by 1 base and J by 1 base, with 11 bases between them. CDR3 nucleotides: TGTGCCAGCAGCCAAGGGGGCGGGTTATCCTACGAGCAGTACTTC. Amino acids: CASSQGGGLSYEQYF.

The chain uses TRBV27 and TRBJ2-7; D is ambiguous. CDR1 is MNHEY, CDR2 SMNVEV, per germline (reference sequence). V shed 5 bases and J shed 2 bases, with 16 bases lying between them. CDR3 size: 15 residues. Here the CDR3 reads CASSPSLETPYEQYF. As DNA, the CDR3 is TGTGCCAGCAGTCCGTCGTTGGAGACCCCCTACGAGCAGTACTTC.

This clonotype was observed a few times. The chain has TRBV7-9 and TRBJ2-1; 10 bases are a match to TRBD2. This CDR3 comprises 18 residues. With V trimmed by 3 bases and J by 6 bases, 14 bases remained unmatched. Looked up from germline, CDR1 is SEHNR and CDR2 is FQNEAQ (reference sequence). CDR3 in DNA: TGTGCCAGCAGCTTTCTAGCGGGAGAGGTGGGGCTCCGCAATGAGCAGTTCTTC. Protein: CASSFLAGEVGLRNEQFF.

This clonotype has only a few counts. V is TRBV20-1 and J is TRBJ1-5; D not resolved. With 5 bases removed from V and 7 bases from J, the gap between germline ends came to 15 bases. Germline V CDR1 and CDR2: DFQATT, SNEGSKA (reference sequence). The CDR3 contains 13 residues. Written as DNA, the CDR3 is TGCAGTGCTGGAATCACACTTGGGCAGCCCCAGCATTTT. Protein sequence: CSAGITLGQPQHF.

This chain joins TRBV3-1 and TRBJ1-1, with 9 bases that match TRBD1. Germline CDR1 LGHDT, CDR2 YNNKEL (reference sequence). The CDR3 consists of 15 residues. The junction had 1 base not matched to a gene; V was cut back by 1 base and J by 1 base. CDR3 sequence reads: CASSQVTGGNTEAFF. CDR3 bases: TGTGCCAGCAGCCAAGTGACAGGGGGGAACACTGAAGCTTTCTTT.

This clonotype was counted ten times or more. CDR3 protein: CASSPARFQDTDTQYF. The CDR3 bases are TGTGCCAGCAGCCCAGCACGGTTCCAGGACACAGATACGCAGTATTTT. This chain connects TRBV12-3 or TRBV12-4 to TRBJ2-3, with no clear D. The CDR3 runs to 16 residues. V lost 6 bases and J 2 bases, leaving 18 bases between the germline ends.

This chain uses TRBV6-6 with TRBJ1-2, with 8 bases that match TRBD1. CDR3 length equals 15 residues. CDR1 and CDR2 (germline): MNHNY, SVGAGI (reference sequence). V was pared by 2 bases and J by 8 bases, with 10 bases of the junction left unmatched. CDR3 amino acids: CASSYRQGKSGGYTF. The CDR3 coding sequence is TGTGCCAGCAGTTACCGACAGGGGAAGTCTGGCGGCTACACCTTC.